Listed here are 31 T cell receptor beta chains from one sample, sequenced in a study of OX40 agonist ivuxolimab in advanced cancers. Generated by immunoSEQ multiplex PCR, the TCRdb table keeps only in-frame clones and is missing some. Counted here are about 19,000 clones, 75% to 85% occurring once; the ten biggest clones make up 40% to 65%. The source was CD4+ or CD8+ T cells sorted from blood, collected in a trial of the OX40 agonist ivuxolimab. These receptors were taken from an adult with an advanced solid tumor such as melanoma, head and neck, liver or kidney cancer.

The CDR3 region has the DNA TGTGCCAGCAGCCAAGAGGCCTGGGGGCCTGAAGCTTTCTTT. It specifies CASSQEAWGPEAFF. V usage is TRBV4-2 and J usage is TRBJ1-1; D may be TRBD1 (6 bases). Trimming took off 0 bases at V and 6 bases at J, with 11 bases between the two ends. The CDR3 extends over 14 amino acids. The germline V gene encodes CDR1 LGHNA and CDR2 YNFKEQ.

J is TRBJ1-2 and V is TRBV10-3, with D possibly being TRBD1 (6 bases). The V gene's germline CDR1 is ENHRY and CDR2 SYGVKD. V was clipped by 3 bases and J by 3 bases, with 8 bases between them. This CDR3 is built from 13 residues. The CDR3: CAISDPGDYGYTF. The CDR3, as DNA: TGTGCCATCAGTGACCCAGGGGACTATGGCTACACCTTC.

The genes are TRBV7-2 and TRBJ2-3; D uncertain. Germline-derived CDR1 and CDR2 are SGHTA and FQGNSA. V shed 1 base and J shed 6 bases, with 20 bases lying between them. The CDR3 spans 17 residues. Written as DNA, the CDR3 is TGTGCCAGCAGCTTAGTTTCAATTTTGGGCTGGACGGATACGCAGTATTTT. It is translated as CASSLVSILGWTDTQYF.

The rearrangement joins TRBV6-5 to TRBJ2-7; possibly TRBD1 for D (5 bases). V was clipped by 2 bases and J by 3 bases, with 8 bases between them. CDR1 is MNHEY and CDR2 is SVGAGI in the germline V gene. The CDR3 totals 13 residues. CDR3 sequence: CASSYQGDYEQYF. In nucleotides, the CDR3 is TGTGCCAGCAGTTACCAAGGGGACTACGAGCAGTACTTC.

This chain uses TRBV29-1 with TRBJ2-1; no clear D gene. The CDR3 runs 15 residues. The V gene lost 6 bases and the J gene lost 0 bases, with 15 bases spanning the gap. Germline CDR1 and CDR2: SQVTM and ANQGSEA. The CDR3, as DNA: TGCAGCGTCCCAAGACCCAGAAGCTCCTACAATGAGCAGTTCTTC. Protein sequence: CSVPRPRSSYNEQFF.

The chain carries TRBV6-1 and TRBJ1-2; D is perhaps TRBD1 (5 bases). Germline values: CDR1 MNHNS, CDR2 SASEGT. Trimming removed 1 base from V and 5 bases from J, with 8 bases in between. This CDR3 has 13 residues. The CDR3 region is CASSEVSGYGYTF. CDR3 nucleotide sequence: TGTGCCAGCAGTGAAGTATCAGGGTATGGCTACACCTTC.

CDR3 bases: TGTGCCAGCAGTAGGGACAGGGCGTTATACACTGAAGCTTTCTTT. This encodes CASSRDRALYTEAFF. V usage is TRBV5-6 and J usage is TRBJ1-1; 9 bases are shared with TRBD1. This CDR3 region has 15 residues. The germline V gene encodes CDR1 SGHDT and CDR2 YYEEEE. Germline trimming cut 5 bases from V and 3 bases from J; bases unmatched to any gene: 8.

Relative to its sample, this clone is medium-sized (0.01 to 0.1%). The V gene is TRBV28, the J gene TRBJ2-5; 9 positions agree with TRBD2. CDR1 and CDR2 (germline): MDHEN, SYDVKM. The CDR3 has 17 amino acids. Trimming at V came to 2 bases and at J to 0 bases, leaving 7 bases not matched to a gene. The CDR3 loop is CASSLEAGGSYQETQYF. CDR3 in DNA: TGTGCCAGCAGTTTAGAGGCGGGGGGGTCGTACCAAGAGACCCAGTACTTC.

The chain is built from TRBV2 and TRBJ1-5; D unresolved. CDR1 and CDR2 (germline): SNHLY, FYNNEI. Trimming cost V 0 bases and J 4 bases, with 7 bases left between them. The CDR3 is 14 amino acids. The CDR3 is CASSEALLNQPQHF. As DNA, the CDR3 is TGTGCCAGCAGTGAAGCGCTTCTGAATCAGCCCCAGCATTTT.

The V and J genes are TRBV19 and TRBJ2-3; D might be TRBD1 (5 bases). Germline V lookup: CDR1 LNHDA, CDR2 SQIVND (reference sequence). The CDR3 loop spans 17 amino acids. The ends were cut back, 6 bases at V and 4 bases at J, with 23 bases in the middle. The CDR3 here is CASSPDLPAVGADTQYF. CDR3 sequence (DNA): TGTGCCAGTAGCCCCGACCTGCCGGCGGTAGGGGCAGATACGCAGTATTTT.

The V gene is TRBV7-8, the J gene TRBJ2-5; D gene uncertain. The V end was cut by 5 bases, the J end by 2 bases, with 21 bases between. Germline CDR1 reads SGHVS; CDR2 reads FQNEAQ. This CDR3 contains 17 residues. The CDR3 loop is CASSLTQRRQRQETQYF. The CDR3 coding sequence is TGTGCCAGCAGCCTAACACAACGCCGGCAGAGACAAGAGACCCAGTACTTC. Full variable domain (missing parts from reference TRBV7-8 and TRBJ2-5): GAGVSQSPRYKVAKRGQDVALRCDPISGHVSLFWYQQALGQGPEFLTYFQNEAQLDKSGLPSDRFFAERPEGSVSTLKIQRTQQEDSAVYLCASSLTQRRQRQETQYFGPGTRLLVL.

This clone was observed a single time. The rearrangement joins TRBV5-5 to TRBJ2-1; TRBD2 is a possible D gene (6 bases). The V gene's germline CDR1 is SGHKS and CDR2 YYEKEE (reference sequence). V was clipped by 3 bases and J by 8 bases, with 9 bases between them. This CDR3 has 12 residues. The CDR3 sequence: CASSWTGDEQFF. CDR3 in DNA: TGTGCCAGCAGCTGGACGGGGGATGAGCAGTTCTTC.

The CDR3 nucleotides are TGTGCCAGCAGCTTAGGTCAGGGTATCTATGGCTACACCTTC. This translates into CASSLGQGIYGYTF. The genes are TRBV7-9 and TRBJ1-2; weak D call: TRBD1 (5 bases). The germline V and J ends were trimmed by 1 base and 4 bases, with 10 bases remaining between them. From germline, CDR1 is SEHNR and CDR2 FQNEAQ (reference sequence). The CDR3 sequence is 14 residues long.

The V call is TRBV7-9, the J call TRBJ1-1; D not certain. Germline CDR1 and CDR2: SEHNR and FQNEAQ (reference sequence). Between the trimmed V and J ends, which lost 5 bases and 0 bases, there was a span of 13 bases. The CDR3 has 15 residues. CDR3 residues: CASSDPDNLNTEAFF. The CDR3 region has the DNA TGTGCCAGCAGCGACCCCGATAACCTGAACACTGAAGCTTTCTTT. Filled out from reference TRBV7-9 and TRBJ1-1, the complete variable domain reads DTGVSQNPRHKITKRGQNVTFRCDPISEHNRLYWYRQTLGQGPEFLTYFQNEAQLEKSRLLSDRFSAERPKGSFSTLEIQRTEQGDSAMYLCASSDPDNLNTEAFFGQGTRLTVV.

This chain links TRBV7-9 with TRBJ1-4; the match to TRBD1 covers 8 bases. V lost 5 bases to trimming and J lost 7 bases; unmatched junction nucleotides: 6. This CDR3 region has 14 residues. In germline, CDR1 is SEHNR, CDR2 FQNEAQ (reference sequence). Here the CDR3 DNA reads TGTGCCAGCAGCCCAGGGGGCGTTTCTGAAAAACTGTTTTTT. This codes for CASSPGGVSEKLFF.

The V gene is TRBV10-3, the J gene TRBJ1-2, with 11 bases that match TRBD1. The CDR3 is 17 amino acids. The V and J ends lost 2 bases and 3 bases, in that order; junction bases with no gene match: 8. The germline V gene has CDR1 ENHRY and CDR2 SYGVKD. CDR3 protein: CAISEGTGGVADYGYTF. Written as DNA, the CDR3 is TGTGCCATCAGTGAGGGGACAGGGGGGGTTGCAGACTATGGCTACACCTTC.

The chain combines TRBV7-9 with TRBJ2-7; D may be TRBD1 (5 bases). The V gene lost 1 base and the J gene lost 7 bases, with 14 bases spanning the gap. CDR1 and CDR2 (germline): SEHNR, FQNEAQ (reference sequence). This CDR3 has 14 residues. The CDR3 spells CASSLEQVSVEQYF. Written as DNA, the CDR3 is TGTGCCAGCAGCTTAGAACAGGTGTCAGTTGAGCAGTACTTC.

The J gene is TRBJ1-4, the V gene TRBV10-1; D not certain. V was shortened by 8 bases and J by 7 bases, with 11 bases between the two germline ends. The germline gives CDR1 WNHNN, CDR2 SYGVQD (reference sequence). The CDR3 totals 12 residues. The CDR3 is CASPSGVEKLFF. The CDR3 DNA sequence: TGCGCCAGCCCCAGCGGTGTTGAAAAACTGTTTTTT.

CDR3 region: CAWKGVQETQYF. CDR3 nucleotides: TGTGCCTGGAAGGGGGTGCAAGAGACCCAGTACTTC. The J gene is TRBJ2-5, the V gene TRBV30; D perhaps matches TRBD1 (6 bases). The CDR3 is 12 amino acids. CDR1 and CDR2 from the germline V gene are GTSNPN and SVGIG (reference sequence). V gave up 4 bases and J gave up 2 bases, with 8 bases separating them.

In this sample, this clone turned up once. The gene calls are TRBV30 and TRBJ2-1; tentatively, D is TRBD1 (5 bases). Trimming left V 8 bases short and J 7 bases short, with 9 bases between. Germline CDR1 reads GTSNPN; CDR2 reads SVGIG (reference sequence). The CDR3 loop spans 10 amino acids. The CDR3: CAGKGNEQFF. CDR3 in DNA: TGTGCCGGGAAGGGGAATGAGCAGTTCTTC.

The genes are TRBV28 and TRBJ2-1, with D unresolved. V was clipped by 3 bases and J by 4 bases, with 10 bases between them. There are 14 residues in the CDR3. Looked up from germline, CDR1 is MDHEN and CDR2 is SYDVKM. The CDR3: CASSLGRRYNEQFF. DNA for the CDR3: TGTGCCAGCAGTTTGGGAAGACGGTACAATGAGCAGTTCTTC.

This chain uses TRBV5-1 with TRBJ1-2; weak D call: TRBD1 (6 bases). CDR3 length: 13 amino acids. Germline CDR1 is SGHRS and CDR2 is YFSETQ. Trimming pared 4 bases from V and 7 bases from J, leaving 14 bases between. The CDR3 sequence is CASSPLGGAGYTF. The CDR3 DNA is TGCGCCAGCAGCCCCCTTGGGGGGGCTGGCTACACCTTC.

The table lists this clone with a few counts. The chain combines TRBV2 with TRBJ2-7; D ambiguous. V lost 4 bases to trimming and J lost 3 bases, with 7 bases between them. Germline V lookup: CDR1 SNHLY, CDR2 FYNNEI. The CDR3 is 12 amino acids. The CDR3 DNA is TGTGCCAGCAGTGTATTCAGCTACGAGCAGTACTTC. The encoded protein is CASSVFSYEQYF.

The gene calls are TRBV10-3 and TRBJ2-3; 7 bases match TRBD2. The germline gives CDR1 ENHRY, CDR2 SYGVKD. Trimming removed 6 bases from V and 2 bases from J; junction bases left unmatched: 8. This CDR3 has 15 residues. The CDR3 DNA reads TGTGCCATCAGGGTACTAGCGTCTGCCACAGATACGCAGTATTTT. Protein: CAIRVLASATDTQYF.

With regard to this clone: The sample has other DNA sequences that encode this CDR3 too. The V gene is TRBV6-5, the J gene TRBJ2-1, with D perhaps TRBD1 (5 bases). The CDR3 runs 12 residues. The V gene's germline CDR1 is MNHEY and CDR2 SVGAGI. V was trimmed by 6 bases and J by 4 bases, leaving 7 bases between them. The CDR3 DNA reads TGTGCCAGCAGGAAGGGGTACAATGAGCAGTTCTTC. This sequence encodes CASRKGYNEQFF.

The chain combines TRBV28 with TRBJ1-1; weak D call: TRBD1 (6 bases). Trimming took off 3 bases at V and 0 bases at J, with 17 bases between the two ends. CDR1 MDHEN and CDR2 SYDVKM come from the germline V gene. The CDR3 is made up of 17 amino acids. The CDR3 is CASSFDRYHPLNTEAFF. Here the CDR3 DNA reads TGTGCCAGCAGTTTCGACAGGTACCACCCCTTGAACACTGAAGCTTTCTTT.

The chain joins TRBV7-9 to TRBJ2-7, with D maybe TRBD1 (6 bases). The germline V gene encodes CDR1 SEHNR and CDR2 FQNEAQ (reference sequence). V was trimmed by 5 bases and J by 1 base, leaving 21 bases between them. This CDR3 is built from 17 residues. This CDR3 reads CASSPNPRTDLSYEQYF. CDR3 nucleotides: TGTGCCAGCAGCCCAAACCCCAGGACAGACCTTTCCTACGAGCAGTACTTC.

The chain recombines TRBV6-1 with TRBJ2-7; D uncertain. CDR1 is MNHNS, CDR2 SASEGT, per germline. Deletions cut 6 bases from V and 5 bases from J, with 11 bases between. This CDR3 contains 12 residues. The CDR3 here is CASRLGIHEQYF. DNA for the CDR3: TGTGCCAGCAGACTGGGAATCCACGAGCAGTACTTC.

The rearrangement links TRBV11-2 to TRBJ2-7; TRBD1 might be the D (5 bases). V lost 0 bases and J 4 bases, leaving 7 bases between the germline ends. CDR3 length equals 13 residues. Germline V gene sequence: CDR1 SGHAT, CDR2 FQNNGV. CDR3 in amino acids: CASSLETVYEQYF. The CDR3 DNA reads as TGTGCCAGCAGCTTAGAGACAGTTTACGAGCAGTACTTC.

The chain is built from TRBV19 and TRBJ2-1; 11 positions agree with TRBD2. From germline, CDR1 is LNHDA and CDR2 SQIVND (reference sequence). The J segment lost 5 bases and the V segment lost 6 bases, leaving 6 bases of the junction unmatched. The CDR3 is 15 amino acids. CDR3 region: CASRHLAGGDNEQFF. The DNA for the CDR3 is TGTGCCAGTAGACATCTAGCGGGGGGAGACAATGAGCAGTTCTTC.

J is TRBJ1-4 and V is TRBV18, with D uncertain. The CDR3 is 19 residues long. The germline V and J ends were trimmed by 1 base and 0 bases, with 18 bases remaining between them. Germline V lookup: CDR1 KGHSH, CDR2 LQKENI. The CDR3 coding sequence is TGTGCCAGCTCACCACGGTCCGTCCGAGGACGGTCAACTAATGAAAAACTGTTTTTT. This codes for CASSPRSVRGRSTNEKLFF.